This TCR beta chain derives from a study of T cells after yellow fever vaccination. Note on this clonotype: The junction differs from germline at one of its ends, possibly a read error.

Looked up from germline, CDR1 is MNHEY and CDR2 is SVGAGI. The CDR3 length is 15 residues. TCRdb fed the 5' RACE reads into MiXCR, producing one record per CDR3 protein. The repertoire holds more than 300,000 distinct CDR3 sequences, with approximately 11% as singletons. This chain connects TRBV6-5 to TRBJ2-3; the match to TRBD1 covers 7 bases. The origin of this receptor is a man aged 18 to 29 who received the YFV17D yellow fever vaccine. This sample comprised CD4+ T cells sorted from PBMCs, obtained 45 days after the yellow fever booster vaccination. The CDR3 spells CACSYQGDSTDTQYF. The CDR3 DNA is TGTGCCTGCAGTTACCAGGGGGACAGCACAGATACGCAGTATTTT.